This T cell receptor beta chain derives from a study of CD8 T cells in ankylosing spondylitis. Study-level points and caveats: Past research had described some motif variants in reactive arthritis synovial fluid and blood. It was reported that disease-linked clones were significantly enriched in matched ankylosing spondylitis synovial fluid. Apparently characteristic of ankylosing spondylitis blood was a TCR beta motif (roughly 8 highly homologous variants). Disease-linked clones bore a CD8+ phenotype, appearing relatively rarely in peripheral blood.

This CDR3 has 14 amino acids. Germline assignment: CDR1 SGHRS and CDR2 YFSETQ. V lost 7 bases, J lost 3 bases, and 2 bases stayed unmatched. About this clonotype: What it recognizes is unknown.

Quantitative 5'-RACE was performed with molecular barcodes, and it yielded the TCR beta libraries. MiXCR, applied by TCRdb to the 5' RACE reads, yields one record per CDR3 protein. Of about 390,000 distinct CDR3 sequences in the sample, more than 20% were seen once. The sequence was collected from a male donor with ankylosing spondylitis. What was sequenced was blood, either unsorted or a sorted T cell fraction (not recorded which). The chain recombines TRBV5-1 with TRBJ2-2; the match to TRBD1 covers 11 bases. The CDR3 DNA follows: TGCGCCAGCGGGACAGGGGGACACACCGGGGAGCTGTTTTTT. Its translation: CASGTGGHTGELFF.